The clone carrying this TCR beta chain was detected a few times. Its antigen is not known. The junction had 6 bases not matched to a gene; V was cut back by 4 bases and J by 4 bases. The CDR3 is 15 amino acids. Germline V gene lookup returns CDR1 SGHNT and CDR2 YYREEE (reference sequence). This table comes from immunoSEQ multiplex PCR, and its TCRdb copy is limited to in-frame clones, with some not included. The table has roughly 640,000 clones, 74% seen once. The sample is drawn from a study of shared clonotypes between healthy human individuals. The study's findings and limits: Generally, estimated richness proved larger in naive subsets than it did in memory subsets. Tissue TCR repertoires likely differ from these blood-only repertoires. The authors expected sequencing depth to affect clonotype sharing among donors.

This chain connects TRBV5-4 to TRBJ1-2; 11 nucleotides align to TRBD1. Specimen: memory CD4+ T cells sorted from blood. The sample's subset: CD45RA-negative fraction. This clonotype was obtained from a woman between 25 and 40 years old in good health. The CDR3 loop reads CASSGPGQGVYGYTF. The CDR3 DNA reads TGTGCCAGCAGCGGACCGGGACAGGGGGTCTATGGCTACACCTTC.